The subject of this entry is one T cell receptor (beta chain). The data are from a study of blood T cell repertoires in COVID-19. About the study: Samples came from the United States, Italy and Spain, spanning acute and convalescent COVID-19.

How the authors handled the data: Researchers report that nucleated cell counts were estimated from reference gene primer amplification. Method: immunoSEQ multiplex PCR; TCRdb's copy keeps in-frame clones and lacks some. The D gene and trimming were derived from the DNA, and the V and J assignments and clone size from that table. The data hold more than 35,000 clones, with about nine tenths observed a single time. Germline V gives CDR1 MDHEN, CDR2 SYDVKM. This CDR3 is 16 amino acids long. Trimming cost V 6 bases and J 2 bases; bases outside gene matches: 10. The rearrangement links TRBV28 to TRBJ1-2; 9 positions match TRBD1. Sequences were obtained from peripheral blood. This receptor was obtained from a man aged 55 to 70 with acute or convalescent COVID-19. The CDR3 protein is CASSRPGTGSNYGYTF. DNA for the CDR3: TGTGCCAGCAGCCGTCCCGGGACAGGGTCAAACTATGGCTACACCTTC.